The 3 T cell receptor beta chains below come from one sample, sequenced in a study of blood T cell repertoires in COVID-19. The data were produced by immunoSEQ multiplex PCR, yet TCRdb's version contains in-frame clones alone and is incomplete. The sample records 30,000 to 40,000 clones, around 87% being singletons. The sample consisted of peripheral blood. Every receptor here comes from a man aged 50-59 years with active or convalescent COVID-19.

In this sample, this clone turned up once. The gene calls are TRBV5-4 and TRBJ2-3; 8 nucleotides line up with TRBD2. V dropped 4 bases and J dropped 0; count of bases not matched to a gene: 19. Germline loops: CDR1 SGHNT, CDR2 YYREEE (reference sequence). The CDR3 has 20 residues. CDR3 nucleotides: TGTGCCAGCAGCCCGAGACTAGCGAGATTTGCGGGATCTAGCACAGATACGCAGTATTTT. Its translation is CASSPRLARFAGSSTDTQYF.

V usage is TRBV4-1 and J usage is TRBJ1-6, with D maybe TRBD1 (6 bases). V was clipped by 0 bases and J by 11 bases, with 17 bases between them. This CDR3 contains 16 residues. Germline V gene data show CDR1 as MGHRA and CDR2 as YSYEKL. The CDR3 DNA reads TGCGCCAGCAGCCAAGATCTGGACAGCCTCGGAACACCCCTCCACTTT. The encoded protein is CASSQDLDSLGTPLHF.

The rearrangement joins TRBV5-1 to TRBJ2-5, with TRBD1 identical over 9 bases. The CDR3 length is 15 residues. With V trimmed by 2 bases and J by 4 bases, 6 bases remained unmatched. Germline-derived CDR1 and CDR2 are SGHRS and YFSETQ. The CDR3, as DNA: TGCGCCAGCAGCTTCGCACAGGGGGCAGCAGAGACCCAGTACTTC. As protein: CASSFAQGAAETQYF.